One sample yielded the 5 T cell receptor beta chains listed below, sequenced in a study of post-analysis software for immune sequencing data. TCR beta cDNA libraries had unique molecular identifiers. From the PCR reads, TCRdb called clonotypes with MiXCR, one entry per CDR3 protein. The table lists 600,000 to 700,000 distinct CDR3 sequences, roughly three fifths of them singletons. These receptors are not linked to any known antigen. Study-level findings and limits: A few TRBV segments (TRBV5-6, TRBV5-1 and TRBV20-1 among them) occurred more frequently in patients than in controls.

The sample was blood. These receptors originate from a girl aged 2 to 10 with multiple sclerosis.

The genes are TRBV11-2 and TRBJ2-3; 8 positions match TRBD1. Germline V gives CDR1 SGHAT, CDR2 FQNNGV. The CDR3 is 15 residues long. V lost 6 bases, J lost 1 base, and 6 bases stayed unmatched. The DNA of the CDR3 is TGTGCCAGCAGTGCCGGGACAGGAGGCACAGATACGCAGTATTTT. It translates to CASSAGTGGTDTQYF.

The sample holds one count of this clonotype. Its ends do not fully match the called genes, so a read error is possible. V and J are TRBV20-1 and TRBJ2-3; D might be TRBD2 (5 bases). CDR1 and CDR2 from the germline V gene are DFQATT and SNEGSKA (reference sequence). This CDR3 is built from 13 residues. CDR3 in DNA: TGCAGTACTAGAATCCCTAGCACAGATACGCAGTATTTT. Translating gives CSTRIPSTDTQYF.

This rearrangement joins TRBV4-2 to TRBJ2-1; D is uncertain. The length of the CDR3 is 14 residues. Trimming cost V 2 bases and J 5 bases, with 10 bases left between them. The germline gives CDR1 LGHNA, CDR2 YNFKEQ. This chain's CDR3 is CASSQFRGNNEQFF. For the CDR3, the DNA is TGTGCCAGCAGCCAATTCCGCGGAAACAATGAGCAGTTCTTC.

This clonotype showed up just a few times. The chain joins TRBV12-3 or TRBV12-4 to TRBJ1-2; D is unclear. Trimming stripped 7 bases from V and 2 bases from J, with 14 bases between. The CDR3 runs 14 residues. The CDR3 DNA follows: TGTGCCAGCAATTCACTGACCAACAACTATGGCTACACCTTC. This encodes CASNSLTNNYGYTF.

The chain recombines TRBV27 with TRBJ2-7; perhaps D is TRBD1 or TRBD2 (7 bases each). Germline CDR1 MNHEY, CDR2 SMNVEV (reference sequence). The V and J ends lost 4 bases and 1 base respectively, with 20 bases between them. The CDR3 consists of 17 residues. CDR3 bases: TGTGCCAGCAGTTCCCCGACAGGGAGGGACCTATCCTACGAGCAGTACTTC. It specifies CASSSPTGRDLSYEQYF.